The source of this TCR beta chain is a study of cytomegalovirus exposure and HLA in healthy donors. Study observations and caveats: It was fewer than 200 TCR beta chains that were listed as cytomegalovirus-associated.

TCRdb's copy holds only in-frame clones and misses some; the assay was immunoSEQ multiplex PCR. The sample lists 200,000 or so clones, around 80% occurring once. Germline V gives CDR1 MNHEY, CDR2 SVGAGI. The CDR3 is made up of 15 amino acids. V lost 4 bases and J lost 5; bases outside the gene matches: 5. Regarding this clone: Its target is not known.

The receptor comes from a woman in her twenties or thirties in good health and CMV-seropositive. Sequenced: PBMCs. The rearrangement links TRBV6-5 to TRBJ2-7; TRBD2 aligns across 13 bases. CDR3 region: CASSWRLAGGHEQYF. CDR3 in DNA: TGTGCCAGCAGTTGGAGACTAGCGGGAGGTCACGAGCAGTACTTC.